The rows below give T cell receptor beta chains drawn from one sample of a study of Graves' ophthalmopathy and Graves' hyperthyroidism. TCRdb independently ran MiXCR on the multiplex PCR reads; one entry per CDR3 protein. The repertoire holds roughly 350,000 distinct CDR3 sequences, with about a sixth as singletons. Sequencing used peripheral blood. Receptor source: an adult woman with stable Graves' hyperthyroidism. CDR3s include the opening cysteine and the closing phenylalanine or tryptophan. A D gene is named only where the DNA matches it firmly. Size is omitted from some rows. Given values are once, few, many or a class for expanded clones.

D gene: -
clone size: many
J gene: TRBJ2-7
V gene: TRBV12-3/TRBV12-4
CDR3 DNA: TGTGCCAGCAGTACTCAGGGGCGACCCTACGAGCAGTACTTC
CDR3 protein: CASSTQGRPYEQYF

D gene: -
clone size: -
J gene: TRBJ2-1
V gene: TRBV6-5
CDR3 DNA: TGTGCCAGCAGTTATAGGGGAGGGGGTCAGGAAAATGAGCAGTTCTTC
CDR3 protein: CASSYRGGGQENEQFF

D gene: TRBD2
clone size: many
J gene: TRBJ2-7
V gene: TRBV20-1
CDR3 DNA: TGCAGTGCGGGGGTGGCGGGAGGGCCGGGGTACGAGCAGTACTTC
CDR3 protein: CSAGVAGGPGYEQYF

D gene: TRBD2
clone size: many
J gene: TRBJ2-5
V gene: TRBV6-2/TRBV6-3
CDR3 DNA: TGTGCCAGCCGCTCCGGGAGGGGCCAAGAGACCCAGTACTTC
CDR3 protein: CASRSGRGQETQYF

D gene: -
clone size: few
J gene: TRBJ2-4
V gene: TRBV5-1
CDR3 DNA: TGCGCCAGCAGCTCCAATACATACAAAAACATTCAGTACTTC
CDR3 protein: CASSSNTYKNIQYF

D gene: TRBD1
clone size: many
J gene: TRBJ1-5
V gene: TRBV4-1
CDR3 DNA: TGCGCCAGCAGCCAAGATAAGGACAGGAGCAATCAGCCCCAGCATTTT
CDR3 protein: CASSQDKDRSNQPQHF

D gene: -
clone size: many
J gene: TRBJ2-7
V gene: TRBV12-3/TRBV12-4
CDR3 DNA: TGTGCCAGCAGTTTAGCGTACAGGGCGGGATCCTACGAGCAGTACTTC
CDR3 protein: CASSLAYRAGSYEQYF

D gene: TRBD2
clone size: many
J gene: TRBJ2-7
V gene: TRBV29-1
CDR3 DNA: TGCAGCGTTGAAGGTTCAGGCGGGAGCTCCTACGAGCAGTACTTC
CDR3 protein: CSVEGSGGSSYEQYF

D gene: -
clone size: few
J gene: TRBJ2-7
V gene: TRBV10-3
CDR3 DNA: TGTGCCATCAGCCCCCGACAGGTCAACTCCTACGAGCAGTACTTC
CDR3 protein: CAISPRQVNSYEQYF

D gene: TRBD2
clone size: -
J gene: TRBJ2-7
V gene: TRBV7-6
CDR3 DNA: TGTGCCAGCAGCTTGGGGGGGGTCGCGACCTACGATCAGTACTTC
CDR3 protein: CASSLGGVATYDQYF

D gene: -
clone size: few
J gene: TRBJ2-7
V gene: TRBV7-6
CDR3 DNA: TGTGCCAGCAGCATAGAGGCTATTATCGGGGACAGGGGACTAGCGGTTTCCTACGAGCAGTACTTC
CDR3 protein: CASSIEAIIGDRGLAVSYEQYF

D gene: -
clone size: many
J gene: TRBJ1-6
V gene: TRBV27
CDR3 DNA: TGTGCCAGCAGCCCATTCGGATTAAGCTCCTATAATTCACCCCTCCACTTT
CDR3 protein: CASSPFGLSSYNSPLHF

D gene: -
clone size: many
J gene: TRBJ1-3
V gene: TRBV7-3
CDR3 DNA: TGTGCCAGCAGCTTAGAACCTGGAAACACCATATATTTT
CDR3 protein: CASSLEPGNTIYF

D gene: TRBD1
clone size: many
J gene: TRBJ1-5
V gene: TRBV28
CDR3 DNA: TGTGCCAGCAGTTTCCTGGACAGGGGTTATCAGCCCCAGCATTTT
CDR3 protein: CASSFLDRGYQPQHF

D gene: TRBD1
clone size: -
J gene: TRBJ1-6
V gene: TRBV3-1
CDR3 DNA: TGTGCCAGCAGCCAAAGGGACAGGGCTTCACCCCTCCACTTT
CDR3 protein: CASSQRDRASPLHF

D gene: -
clone size: many
J gene: TRBJ1-1
V gene: TRBV19
CDR3 DNA: TGTGCCAGTAGTATCGGTCGGGGGGCTGGGACTGAAGCTTTCTTT
CDR3 protein: CASSIGRGAGTEAFF

D gene: -
clone size: many
J gene: TRBJ2-5
V gene: TRBV6-5
CDR3 DNA: TGTGCCAGCAGTTATGATTGGTGGGAGACCCAGTACTTC
CDR3 protein: CASSYDWWETQYF

D gene: TRBD1
clone size: many
J gene: TRBJ1-1
V gene: TRBV10-3
CDR3 DNA: TGTGCCATCAGGGATTGGACAGGCGAACGCACTGAAGCTTTCTTT
CDR3 protein: CAIRDWTGERTEAFF

D gene: -
clone size: many
J gene: TRBJ2-5
V gene: TRBV10-3
CDR3 DNA: TGTGCCATCAGTGAGTACCAAGAGACCCAGTACTTC
CDR3 protein: CAISEYQETQYF

D gene: -
clone size: many
J gene: TRBJ1-5
V gene: TRBV28
CDR3 DNA: TGTGCCAGCAGTTCGCGGCAGCCCCAGCATTTT
CDR3 protein: CASSSRQPQHF

D gene: TRBD2
clone size: many
J gene: TRBJ2-2
V gene: TRBV12-3/TRBV12-4
CDR3 DNA: TGTGCCAGCAGTTTTGGGAGCGGGAGTAAAACCGGGGAGCTGTTTTTT
CDR3 protein: CASSFGSGSKTGELFF

D gene: -
clone size: many
J gene: TRBJ2-7
V gene: TRBV24-1
CDR3 DNA: TGTGCCACCAGTGATTTGCCCCAGGGGCTCTCCTACGAGCAGTACTTC
CDR3 protein: CATSDLPQGLSYEQYF

D gene: -
clone size: -
J gene: TRBJ1-2
V gene: TRBV4-3
CDR3 DNA: TGCGCCAGCAGGTACACGGGGGGAAACTATGGCTACACCTTC
CDR3 protein: CASRYTGGNYGYTF

D gene: TRBD2
clone size: many
J gene: TRBJ2-2
V gene: TRBV30
CDR3 DNA: TGTGCCTGGGCTCGGGGACTAGCGGTCGCCGGGGAGCTGTTTTTT
CDR3 protein: CAWARGLAVAGELFF

D gene: TRBD1
clone size: many
J gene: TRBJ1-1
V gene: TRBV28
CDR3 DNA: TGTGCCAGCAACCAACCAGGGGGCGGGAACACTGAAGCTTTCTTT
CDR3 protein: CASNQPGGGNTEAFF

D gene: TRBD1
clone size: many
J gene: TRBJ1-1
V gene: TRBV20-1
CDR3 DNA: TGCAGTGGGGGGACAGCATCGAGCACTGAAGCTTTCTTT
CDR3 protein: CSGGTASSTEAFF

D gene: TRBD2
clone size: many
J gene: TRBJ2-7
V gene: TRBV11-2
CDR3 DNA: TGTGCCAGCTCTTGGACTAGCGGGAGCGAGCAGTACTTC
CDR3 protein: CASSWTSGSEQYF

D gene: -
clone size: few
J gene: TRBJ2-5
V gene: TRBV12-3/TRBV12-4
CDR3 DNA: TGTGCCAGCACCGAACAGGGTCCGGAGACCCAGTACTTC
CDR3 protein: CASTEQGPETQYF

D gene: -
clone size: many
J gene: TRBJ2-2
V gene: TRBV6-2/TRBV6-3
CDR3 DNA: TGTGCCAGCGGCGACTACCCGAACACCGGGGAGCTGTTTTTT
CDR3 protein: CASGDYPNTGELFF

D gene: -
clone size: many
J gene: TRBJ1-1
V gene: TRBV6-1
CDR3 DNA: TGTGCCAGCAGTGTTAACAGGGCGCTGGGGACTGCAGCTTTCTTT
CDR3 protein: CASSVNRALGTAAFF

D gene: TRBD1
clone size: many
J gene: TRBJ2-5
V gene: TRBV12-5
CDR3 DNA: TGTGCTAGTGGTTTGGTACAGGGGGCCGGGGAGACCCAGTACTTC
CDR3 protein: CASGLVQGAGETQYF

D gene: TRBD1
clone size: many
J gene: TRBJ1-1
V gene: TRBV6-2/TRBV6-3
CDR3 DNA: TGTGCCAGCAGTGCCATGACAGGGGGCGTCACTGAAGCTTTCTTT
CDR3 protein: CASSAMTGGVTEAFF

D gene: -
clone size: many
J gene: TRBJ1-2
V gene: TRBV5-1
CDR3 DNA: TGCGCCAGCAGTTTGGACGGATCATCGGGCTACACCTTC
CDR3 protein: CASSLDGSSGYTF

D gene: -
clone size: many
J gene: TRBJ2-7
V gene: TRBV11-1
CDR3 DNA: TGTGCCAGCAGCTTAACAGCATCGAACGAGCAGTACTTC
CDR3 protein: CASSLTASNEQYF

D gene: TRBD1
clone size: -
J gene: TRBJ2-4
V gene: TRBV15
CDR3 DNA: TGTGCCACCAGCAGAGATGGACAGGGGAAAAACATTCAGTACTTC
CDR3 protein: CATSRDGQGKNIQYF

D gene: TRBD1
clone size: many
J gene: TRBJ1-2
V gene: TRBV11-3
CDR3 DNA: TGTGCCAGCAGTTTGAATTCCGGGACAGGGGGCTATTCGGGCTATGGCTACACCTTC
CDR3 protein: CASSLNSGTGGYSGYGYTF

D gene: -
clone size: many
J gene: TRBJ1-1
V gene: TRBV20-1
CDR3 DNA: TGCAGTGCTAGATTGACAGGGAACACTGAAGCTTTCTTT
CDR3 protein: CSARLTGNTEAFF

D gene: TRBD1
clone size: -
J gene: TRBJ1-2
V gene: TRBV19
CDR3 DNA: TGTGCCAGTAGTATGTGGACCGGACAGGGTAATGGCTACACCTTC
CDR3 protein: CASSMWTGQGNGYTF

D gene: TRBD1
clone size: many
J gene: TRBJ1-2
V gene: TRBV11-3
CDR3 DNA: TGTGCCAGCAGCCACAGGGGAGGCTATGGCTACACCTTC
CDR3 protein: CASSHRGGYGYTF

D gene: TRBD2
clone size: few
J gene: TRBJ2-1
V gene: TRBV28
CDR3 DNA: TGTGCCAGCAGCCCCGGGACTAGCGGGAAGGGCAATGAGCAGTTCTTC
CDR3 protein: CASSPGTSGKGNEQFF

D gene: TRBD1
clone size: many
J gene: TRBJ1-2
V gene: TRBV7-2
CDR3 DNA: TGTGCCAGCAGCATGACAGGGATCTATGGCTACACCTTC
CDR3 protein: CASSMTGIYGYTF

D gene: TRBD2
clone size: once
J gene: TRBJ2-7
V gene: TRBV28
CDR3 DNA: TGTGCCAGCAGTTCTCCCGTGGCCATTAGCGGGGGATACTCCTACGAGCAGTACTTC
CDR3 protein: CASSSPVAISGGYSYEQYF

D gene: -
clone size: many
J gene: TRBJ1-1
V gene: TRBV4-2
CDR3 DNA: TGTGCCAGCTCCAAATTCGGGAATGAAGCTTTCTTT
CDR3 protein: CASSKFGNEAFF

D gene: -
clone size: many
J gene: TRBJ2-5
V gene: TRBV6-1
CDR3 DNA: TGTGCCAGCAGCCCACTTGGGGGGGCTGCTCTTGGGCGGACCCAGTACTTC
CDR3 protein: CASSPLGGAALGRTQYF

D gene: -
clone size: many
J gene: TRBJ1-1
V gene: TRBV6-1
CDR3 DNA: TGTGCCAGCAGCCCGATTATGGGGGGAACTGAAGCTTTCTTT
CDR3 protein: CASSPIMGGTEAFF

D gene: -
clone size: -
J gene: TRBJ2-2
V gene: TRBV2
CDR3 DNA: TGTGCCAGCAAGGGGGAGTGGGCCGGGGAGCTGTTTTTT
CDR3 protein: CASKGEWAGELFF

D gene: -
clone size: many
J gene: TRBJ2-2
V gene: TRBV6-4
CDR3 DNA: TGTGCCAGCAGTGACGGGAGAGAATTCGGGGAGCTGTTTTTT
CDR3 protein: CASSDGREFGELFF

D gene: -
clone size: few
J gene: TRBJ2-4
V gene: TRBV3-1
CDR3 DNA: TGTGCCAGCAGCCAAGTCAACATTCAGTACTTC
CDR3 protein: CASSQVNIQYF

D gene: TRBD1
clone size: -
J gene: TRBJ2-5
V gene: TRBV11-2
CDR3 DNA: TGTGCCAGCAGCCTCTCCGGGACAGAGTACTTC
CDR3 protein: CASSLSGTEYF

D gene: -
clone size: many
J gene: TRBJ1-1
V gene: TRBV28
CDR3 DNA: TGTGCCAGCAGTTCCTACAGGGTGCAGGGCACTGAAGCTTTCTTT
CDR3 protein: CASSSYRVQGTEAFF

D gene: TRBD2
clone size: -
J gene: TRBJ2-4
V gene: TRBV6-2/TRBV6-3
CDR3 DNA: TGTGCCAGCAGTTCCATAACCGGGACTAGCAAAGGGAACATTCAGTACTTC
CDR3 protein: CASSSITGTSKGNIQYF

D gene: -
clone size: many
J gene: TRBJ1-2
V gene: TRBV12-3/TRBV12-4
CDR3 DNA: TGTGCCAGCAGTTCCCGACAGGCCTATGGCTACACCTTC
CDR3 protein: CASSSRQAYGYTF

D gene: -
clone size: many
J gene: TRBJ2-5
V gene: TRBV12-3/TRBV12-4
CDR3 DNA: TGTGCCAGCAGTTTGAGCAGGAAAGAGACCCAGTACTTC
CDR3 protein: CASSLSRKETQYF

D gene: -
clone size: many
J gene: TRBJ2-2
V gene: TRBV6-5
CDR3 DNA: TGTGCCAGCAGTTACCCAACCGGGGAGCTGTTTTTT
CDR3 protein: CASSYPTGELFF